The next 18 T cell receptor beta chains were all read from a single sample in a study of OX40 agonist ivuxolimab in advanced cancers. Generated by immunoSEQ multiplex PCR, the TCRdb table keeps only in-frame clones and is missing some. The data show about 80,000 clones, with approximately 85% seen just once and roughly 2.2% held by the top ten. The sample consisted of CD4+ or CD8+ T cells sorted from blood, taken in a trial of the OX40 agonist ivuxolimab. All receptors derive from an adult with an advanced solid tumor such as melanoma, head and neck, liver or kidney cancer.

Remarks on this clone: The sample carries other DNA sequences with the same CDR3. V gene TRBV9 combines with J gene TRBJ2-7; 9 bases are a match to TRBD1. This CDR3 contains 15 residues. After removal of 0 bases from V and 3 bases from J, the junction contained 4 bases not matched to a gene. The germline V gene has CDR1 SGDLS and CDR2 YYNGEE. The CDR3 is CASSVGGTGIYEQYF. Written as DNA, the CDR3 is TGTGCCAGCAGCGTAGGTGGGACAGGGATCTACGAGCAGTACTTC.

The chain joins TRBV18 to TRBJ2-7, with 14 bases aligning to TRBD2. V shed 8 bases and J 5 bases; nucleotides not matched to a gene: 2. CDR3 length equals 13 residues. Germline lookup yields CDR1 KGHSH and CDR2 LQKENI. The CDR3 spells CASAGLAGDEQYF. CDR3 nucleotides: TGTGCCAGCGCGGGACTAGCGGGGGACGAGCAGTACTTC.

The J gene is TRBJ2-2, the V gene TRBV6-1; D assignment may be TRBD1 or TRBD2 (5 bases each). Trimming stripped 7 bases from V and 6 bases from J, with 12 bases between. Germline assignment: CDR1 MNHNS and CDR2 SASEGT. The CDR3 has 13 residues. The CDR3: CASTNLGAGELFF. For the CDR3, the DNA is TGTGCCAGCACGAACTTGGGGGCCGGGGAGCTGTTTTTT.

The rearrangement joins TRBV6-5 to TRBJ2-7; no firm D call. The CDR3 is 15 residues long. The germline CDR1 and CDR2 sequences are MNHEY and SVGAGI. V lost 3 bases and J lost 0, with 12 bases in between. This CDR3 is CASSYRRYGSYEQYF. The CDR3 nucleotides read TGTGCCAGCAGTTATCGACGGTACGGCTCCTACGAGCAGTACTTC.

The chain carries TRBV7-2 and TRBJ2-4, with TRBD2 as a possible D gene (5 bases). The CDR3 length is 15 residues. Germline V gives CDR1 SGHTA, CDR2 FQGNSA. Trimming cost V 5 bases and J 3 bases, with 14 bases left between them. DNA of the CDR3: TGTGCCAGCAGCCCCGGACTCTGGGGCAAAAACATTCAGTACTTC. Amino acid sequence: CASSPGLWGKNIQYF.

This chain joins TRBV18 and TRBJ2-1; TRBD2 might be the D (6 bases). The V gene lost 1 base and the J gene lost 3 bases, with 10 bases spanning the gap. The germline gives CDR1 KGHSH, CDR2 LQKENI. This CDR3 contains 15 residues. Here the CDR3 reads CASSPLGDFYNEQFF. The CDR3 DNA is TGTGCCAGCTCACCACTAGGGGACTTCTACAATGAGCAGTTCTTC.

This clone was seen a few times. This chain links TRBV7-2 with TRBJ2-7; tentatively, D is TRBD2 (6 bases). The CDR3 consists of 13 residues. V dropped 4 bases and J dropped 3 bases, with 10 bases sitting between them. The germline V gene has CDR1 SGHTA and CDR2 FQGNSA. The CDR3 here is CASSWGVNYEQYF. DNA of the CDR3: TGTGCCAGCAGCTGGGGGGTTAACTACGAGCAGTACTTC. Full variable domain (missing parts from reference TRBV7-2 and TRBJ2-7): GAGVSQSPSNKVTEKGKDVELRCDPISGHTALYWYRQSLGQGLEFLIYFQGNSAPDKSGLPSDRFSAERTGGSVSTLTIQRTQQEDSAVYLCASSWGVNYEQYFGPGTRLTVT.

Comment on this clone: Mismatch with germline at one junction end may stem from a read error. This specimen includes other DNA sequences encoding the same CDR3. The chain carries TRBV7-2 and TRBJ1-2; D unresolved. This CDR3 is 13 amino acids long. CDR1 and CDR2 (germline): SGHTA, FQGNSA. CDR3 residues: CASSSGLGYGYTF. The CDR3 DNA reads as TGTGCTAGCAGCTCGGGATTAGGCTATGGCTACACCTTC.

As DNA, the CDR3 is TGTGCCAGCAGCCCAGGGACTAGCGGTTCCTACGAGCAGTACTTC. Translation: CASSPGTSGSYEQYF. The rearrangement joins TRBV7-2 to TRBJ2-7; 11 bases line up with TRBD2. Trimming cost V 5 bases and J 1 base; bases outside gene matches: 4. The CDR3 runs 15 residues. CDR1 is SGHTA and CDR2 is FQGNSA in the germline V gene. Using reference TRBV7-2 and TRBJ2-7 for the parts outside the CDR3, the full variable domain is GAGVSQSPSNKVTEKGKDVELRCDPISGHTALYWYRQSLGQGLEFLIYFQGNSAPDKSGLPSDRFSAERTGGSVSTLTIQRTQQEDSAVYLCASSPGTSGSYEQYFGPGTRLTVT.

This clone was seen just once. V usage is TRBV19 and J usage is TRBJ1-2; unclear D gene. The V gene's germline CDR1 is LNHDA and CDR2 SQIVND (reference sequence). The V and J ends lost 4 bases and 1 base respectively, with 4 bases between them. The CDR3 length is 12 residues. The CDR3 sequence is CASSKGNYGYTF. The CDR3 DNA reads TGTGCCAGTAGTAAGGGTAACTATGGCTACACCTTC.

This clone came up once. The chain links TRBV5-8 to TRBJ1-1, with D uncertain. In germline, CDR1 is SGHTS, CDR2 YDEGEE. The CDR3 is made up of 14 amino acids. CDR3 region: CATPFGGKEIEAFF. DNA for the CDR3: TGTGCGACCCCCTTTGGAGGCAAGGAGATTGAAGCTTTCTTT.

The sample holds a few counts of this clone. Written as DNA, the CDR3 is TGTGCCAGCAGGATCACACTGAACACTGAAGCTTTCTTT. Its protein is CASRITLNTEAFF. This chain joins TRBV7-9 and TRBJ1-1; D remains ambiguous. CDR1 is SEHNR and CDR2 is FQNEAQ in the germline V gene (reference sequence). V gave up 6 bases and J gave up 0 bases, with 8 bases separating them. This CDR3 is 13 amino acids long.

The V and J genes are TRBV19 and TRBJ1-6, with D perhaps TRBD1 (6 bases). The length of the CDR3 is 15 residues. The ends were cut back, 5 bases at V and 7 bases at J, with 15 bases in the middle. Germline loops: CDR1 LNHDA, CDR2 SQIVND (reference sequence). CDR3: CASSPRQVSNSPLHF. CDR3 sequence (DNA): TGTGCCAGTAGTCCGCGACAGGTTTCCAATTCACCCCTCCACTTT.

The V gene is TRBV5-8, the J gene TRBJ2-6, with 8 bases that match TRBD1. The V and J ends lost 0 bases and 0 bases, in that order; junction bases with no gene match: 5. The length of the CDR3 is 18 residues. Germline CDR1 SGHTS, CDR2 YDEGEE. The CDR3 DNA reads as TGTGCCAGCAGCTTGGGACAGGGGTCCCACTCTGGGGCCAACGTCCTGACTTTC. As protein: CASSLGQGSHSGANVLTF.

The chain has TRBV9 and TRBJ2-3; 7 positions agree with TRBD2. Germline V gene sequence: CDR1 SGDLS, CDR2 YYNGEE. The CDR3 covers 16 residues. Trimming at V came to 2 bases and at J to 4 bases, leaving 10 bases not matched to a gene. In DNA form, the CDR3 reads TGTGCCAGCAGCGTTCGGGCGGGAGACACGGCAGATACGCAGTATTTT. Protein: CASSVRAGDTADTQYF.

V usage is TRBV30 and J usage is TRBJ2-1, with 9 bases identical to TRBD2. Germline-derived CDR1 and CDR2 are GTSNPN and SVGIG (reference sequence). This CDR3 is built from 14 residues. V was pared by 5 bases and J by 10 bases, with 12 bases of the junction left unmatched. CDR3 region: CAWRGGGGAREQFF. CDR3 DNA sequence: TGTGCCTGGCGGGGGGGCGGGGGGGCCCGGGAGCAGTTCTTC.

This CDR3 reads CASSPGTRGTDTQYF. The DNA of the CDR3 is TGTGCCAGCAGCCCCGGGACTAGGGGCACAGATACGCAGTATTTT. The V and J genes are TRBV7-2 and TRBJ2-3; 8 positions agree with TRBD2. From germline, CDR1 is SGHTA and CDR2 FQGNSA. V was pared by 5 bases and J by 1 base, with 5 bases of the junction left unmatched. CDR3 length: 15 residues.

The J gene is TRBJ1-6, the V gene TRBV30; 9 nucleotides match TRBD1. The germline V gene encodes CDR1 GTSNPN and CDR2 SVGIG (reference sequence). CDR3 length equals 13 residues. The CDR3 protein is CGMGQGNNSPLHF. CDR3 sequence (DNA): TGTGGTATGGGACAGGGCAATAATTCACCCCTCCACTTT.